This TCR beta chain was sequenced during a study of shared clonotypes between healthy human individuals. Each subset's genomic DNA was shared equally among a number of immunoSEQ plates. This table comes from immunoSEQ multiplex PCR, and its TCRdb copy is limited to in-frame clones, with some not included. Seen here are around 95,000 clones, roughly two thirds observed once, and the top ten hold about 45%. About this clone itself: Its specificity is not known.

The V and J ends lost 9 bases and 5 bases respectively, with 17 bases between them. CDR1 MNHEY and CDR2 SMNVEV come from the germline V gene (reference sequence). The CDR3 consists of 13 residues. Study results and limitations: Estimated richness values were generally larger in naive subsets than in memory subsets. Only blood was sampled; tissue repertoires likely differ.

This sequence joins TRBV27 and TRBJ2-7, with D tentatively TRBD2 (5 bases). Sequencing was performed on memory CD8+ T cells sorted from blood. As for subset: CD45RO+ cells pooled with CCR7-negative TemRA cells. The clonotype comes from a man younger than 40 in good health. CDR3 sequence: CASRDDYLDEQYF. DNA of the CDR3: TGTGCCAGTCGTGATGACTACCTTGACGAGCAGTACTTC.